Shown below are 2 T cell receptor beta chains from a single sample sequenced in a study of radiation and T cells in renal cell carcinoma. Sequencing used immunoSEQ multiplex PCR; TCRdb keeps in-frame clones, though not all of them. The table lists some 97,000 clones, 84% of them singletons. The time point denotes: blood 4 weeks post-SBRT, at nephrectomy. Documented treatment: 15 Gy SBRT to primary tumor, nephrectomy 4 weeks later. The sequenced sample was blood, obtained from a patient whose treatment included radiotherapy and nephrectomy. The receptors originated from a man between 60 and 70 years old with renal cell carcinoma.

The CDR3 DNA reads TGTGCCAGCTCCCCTCCGGGGAGAGAAAATCAGCCCCAGCATTTT. Translation: CASSPPGRENQPQHF. This chain uses TRBV18 with TRBJ1-5, with D unresolved. V was clipped by 6 bases and J by 4 bases, with 16 bases between them. This CDR3 region has 15 residues. CDR1 is KGHSH, CDR2 LQKENI, per germline.

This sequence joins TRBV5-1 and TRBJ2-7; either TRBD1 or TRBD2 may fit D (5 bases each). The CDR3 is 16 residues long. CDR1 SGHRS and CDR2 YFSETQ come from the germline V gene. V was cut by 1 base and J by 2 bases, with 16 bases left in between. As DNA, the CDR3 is TGCGCCAGCAGCTTGTACCTCCAGCAGGGACCCTACGAGCAGTACTTC. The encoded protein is CASSLYLQQGPYEQYF.